These 22 T cell receptor beta chains were sequenced from one sample in a study of blood T cell repertoires in COVID-19. Assay used: immunoSEQ multiplex PCR; TCRdb lists only in-frame clones, some missing. This repertoire shows roughly 15,000 clones, over 70% found once; its top ten account for around 30%. Sequencing was carried out using peripheral blood. Every receptor here comes from a human donor in a cohort sampled during active COVID-19.

This chain links TRBV4-1 with TRBJ2-7, with 9 bases lining up with TRBD2. Germline V gives CDR1 MGHRA, CDR2 YSYEKL. Trimming removed 0 bases from V and 12 bases from J; junction bases left unmatched: 12. The CDR3 spans 15 residues. The CDR3: CASSQDPRTSARLYF. CDR3 nucleotides: TGCGCCAGCAGCCAAGATCCCCGGACTAGCGCGAGGCTGTACTTC.

This clone was found once. The chain employs TRBV5-1 and TRBJ2-2; D is perhaps TRBD1 (5 bases). The CDR3 sequence is 12 residues long. Germline lookup yields CDR1 SGHRS and CDR2 YFSETQ. Trimming removed 2 bases at V and 7 bases at J, with 6 bases between. The CDR3 DNA reads as TGCGCCAGCAGCTTACAGGTCGGGGAGCTGTTTTTT. Encoded protein: CASSLQVGELFF.

The V and J genes are TRBV10-3 and TRBJ1-3; perhaps TRBD1 as D (5 bases). The CDR3 sequence is 13 residues long. Trimming removed 7 bases at V and 1 base at J, with 8 bases between. Germline V CDR1 and CDR2: ENHRY, SYGVKD. Here the CDR3 DNA reads TGTGCCATCACCGGGGGGTCTGGAAACACCATATATTTT. This gives the protein CAITGGSGNTIYF.

This chain uses TRBV12-3 or TRBV12-4 with TRBJ2-7; D might be TRBD1 (5 bases). The V gene lost 2 bases and the J gene lost 5 bases, with 7 bases spanning the gap. The CDR3 is 12 residues long. For the CDR3, the DNA is TGTGCCAGCAGTTTAAGGGGTGACGAGCAGTACTTC. Amino acid sequence: CASSLRGDEQYF.

This chain uses TRBV5-1 with TRBJ2-2; the match to TRBD1 covers 7 bases. This CDR3 comprises 16 residues. V lost 1 base and J lost 0; bases outside the gene matches: 3. The germline V gene has CDR1 SGHRS and CDR2 YFSETQ. The CDR3 spells CASSLLGQSNTGELFF. CDR3 coding DNA: TGCGCCAGCAGCTTGTTGGGACAGTCGAACACCGGGGAGCTGTTTTTT.

The rearrangement joins TRBV9 to TRBJ2-2; unclear D gene. The V end lost 3 bases, the J end lost 5 bases, and 8 bases lay between the germline ends. Germline V gives CDR1 SGDLS, CDR2 YYNGEE. This CDR3 has 13 residues. This chain's CDR3 is CASSAAGTGELFF. The CDR3, as DNA: TGTGCCAGCAGCGCCGCAGGTACCGGGGAGCTGTTTTTT.

The V call is TRBV4-3, the J call TRBJ2-1; 8 bases are a match to TRBD2. CDR1 and CDR2 from the germline V gene are LGHNA and YSLEER. V dropped 0 bases and J dropped 2; count of bases not matched to a gene: 15. This CDR3 has 20 residues. The CDR3 is CASSQEVGLAARGAYNEQFF. The CDR3 DNA sequence: TGCGCCAGCAGCCAAGAAGTAGGACTAGCAGCCCGGGGGGCCTACAATGAGCAGTTCTTC.

This chain links TRBV29-1 with TRBJ2-5; D is possibly TRBD1 (5 bases). V lost 4 bases and J 10 bases, leaving 19 bases between the germline ends. The germline gives CDR1 SQVTM, CDR2 ANQGSEA. This CDR3 contains 13 residues. CDR3 nucleotide sequence: TGCAGCGTTGGGACCCCAAGGGGTTTCGGCCAGTACTTC. Translated: CSVGTPRGFGQYF.

The V call is TRBV27, the J call TRBJ2-7; possibly TRBD2 for D (6 bases). CDR1 is MNHEY, CDR2 SMNVEV, per germline (reference sequence). The CDR3 has 14 amino acids. Trimming took 6 bases from V and 0 from J, leaving 12 bases between them. The CDR3: CASRAGGTSYEQYF. CDR3 DNA sequence: TGTGCCAGCAGAGCGGGTGGGACCTCCTACGAGCAGTACTTC.

The chain recombines TRBV7-2 with TRBJ2-2; TRBD1 matches at 8 bases. The CDR3 runs 16 residues. Germline CDR1 reads SGHTA; CDR2 reads FQGNSA. V lost 2 bases to trimming and J lost 4 bases; unmatched junction nucleotides: 6. Here the CDR3 DNA reads TGTGCCAGCAGCTTAAGACAGGGGATCTCCACCGGGGAGCTGTTTTTT. Amino acid sequence: CASSLRQGISTGELFF.

The DNA of the CDR3 is TGTGCCAGCAGCCATTTCCCCGGGACAGGGGTTGGCGATGAGCAGTTCTTC. Translating gives CASSHFPGTGVGDEQFF. The chain recombines TRBV14 with TRBJ2-1; TRBD1 aligns across 10 bases. Germline V gene sequence: CDR1 SGHDN, CDR2 FVKESK. This CDR3 is built from 17 residues. After removal of 3 bases from V and 8 bases from J, the junction contained 13 bases not matched to a gene.

The V call is TRBV7-9, the J call TRBJ2-3, with TRBD2 matching 8 bases. CDR1 SEHNR and CDR2 FQNEAQ come from the germline V gene (reference sequence). With 5 bases clipped from V and 2 bases from J, the junction kept 9 bases outside the gene matches. CDR3 length equals 16 residues. The CDR3: CASSDIISGNTDTQYF. The CDR3 coding sequence is TGTGCCAGCAGCGATATTATTAGCGGGAACACAGATACGCAGTATTTT.

The chain uses TRBV7-2 and TRBJ1-2; 7 nucleotides align to TRBD1. The CDR3 length is 14 residues. J was trimmed by 8 bases and V by 5 bases; bases with no gene match: 11. CDR1 and CDR2 (germline): SGHTA, FQGNSA. As DNA, the CDR3 is TGTGCCAGCAGCCCTCTCTTCGACAGGGCCGGCTACACCTTC. Its translation: CASSPLFDRAGYTF.

In its sample, this clone was seen a few times. CDR3 in amino acids: CATMGLAGAEQFF. The CDR3 nucleotides are TGTGCCACTATGGGACTAGCGGGAGCCGAGCAGTTCTTC. The V gene is TRBV27, the J gene TRBJ2-1; 14 nucleotides line up with TRBD2. This CDR3 has 13 residues. Trimming at V came to 10 bases and at J to 10 bases, leaving 6 bases not matched to a gene. The V gene's germline CDR1 is MNHEY and CDR2 SMNVEV (reference sequence).

The chain couples TRBV7-3 to TRBJ1-1; a weak D match, TRBD1 (6 bases). V was pared by 1 base and J by 0 bases, with 9 bases between. The CDR3 is 15 residues long. CDR1 is SGHTA and CDR2 is FQGTGA in the germline V gene. CDR3 bases: TGTGCCAGCAGCTTAAAGGGACATATGAACACTGAAGCTTTCTTT. Translating gives CASSLKGHMNTEAFF.

CDR3 DNA sequence: TGTGCCTGGATGGAGCGGAGCTCCTACAATGAGCAGTTCTTC. Translated: CAWMERSSYNEQFF. V and J are TRBV30 and TRBJ2-1, with D perhaps matching TRBD2 (5 bases). CDR1 GTSNPN and CDR2 SVGIG come from the germline V gene (reference sequence). This CDR3 is 14 amino acids long. Trimming shortened V by 4 bases and J by 0 bases, and 10 bases separated the two germline ends.

This chain joins TRBV7-9 and TRBJ2-7, with 11 bases fitting TRBD1. Germline assignment: CDR1 SEHNR and CDR2 FQNEAQ (reference sequence). The CDR3 covers 15 residues. The V segment lost 5 bases and the J segment 5 bases; nucleotides outside the gene matches: 8. CDR3 sequence: CASSDWTGGFHEQYF. The CDR3, as DNA: TGTGCCAGCAGCGATTGGACAGGGGGCTTCCACGAGCAGTACTTC.

The chain uses TRBV7-9 and TRBJ2-1; 11 bases are shared with TRBD2. The germline CDR1 and CDR2 sequences are SEHNR and FQNEAQ (reference sequence). V lost 2 bases and J lost 3; bases outside the gene matches: 0. The CDR3 covers 15 residues. The CDR3 sequence is CASSLLAGGYNEQFF. In nucleotides, the CDR3 is TGTGCCAGCAGCTTACTAGCGGGAGGCTACAATGAGCAGTTCTTC.

This CDR3 is CASQPGANEKLFF. The CDR3, as DNA: TGTGCCAGCCAGCCCGGGGCTAATGAAAAACTGTTTTTT. The V and J genes are TRBV7-9 and TRBJ1-4; D gene ambiguous. V was cut by 8 bases and J by 3 bases, with 10 bases left in between. CDR1 SEHNR and CDR2 FQNEAQ come from the germline V gene (reference sequence). This CDR3 is built from 13 residues.

The gene calls are TRBV27 and TRBJ2-1; possible D gene TRBD2, 6 bases. The CDR3 spans 16 residues. The V end lost 3 bases, the J end lost 0 bases, and 12 bases lay between the germline ends. CDR1 is MNHEY and CDR2 is SMNVEV in the germline V gene (reference sequence). The CDR3 coding sequence is TGTGCCAGCAGTTTCGGGGCGGGGCTCTCCTACAATGAGCAGTTCTTC. It translates to CASSFGAGLSYNEQFF.

The chain recombines TRBV27 with TRBJ2-7, with 9 bases aligning to TRBD2. The germline V gene has CDR1 MNHEY and CDR2 SMNVEV (reference sequence). This CDR3 is 13 amino acids long. V gave up 7 bases and J gave up 3 bases; unmatched junction bases: 4. CDR3 residues: CASISGSGYEQYF. The CDR3 region has the DNA TGTGCCAGCATTAGCGGGAGTGGCTACGAGCAGTACTTC.

This clone was counted only a few times. The chain recombines TRBV5-6 with TRBJ1-1; D gene unclear. The CDR3 is made up of 13 amino acids. The germline V and J ends were trimmed by 0 bases and 4 bases, with 7 bases remaining between them. Looked up from germline, CDR1 is SGHDT and CDR2 is YYEEEE. CDR3 DNA sequence: TGTGCCAGCAGCTTGGGGGCAGGCACTGAAGCTTTCTTT. Residues: CASSLGAGTEAFF. Filled out from reference TRBV5-6 and TRBJ1-1, the complete variable domain reads DAGVTQSPTHLIKTRGQQVTLRCSPKSGHDTVSWYQQALGQGPQFIFQYYEEEERQRGNFPDRFSGHQFPNYSSELNVNALLLGDSALYLCASSLGAGTEAFFGQGTRLTVV.